These 7 T cell receptor beta chains originate from one sample sequenced in a study of CD8 T cells in Susac syndrome. After extraction with the RNeasy kit, roughly 0.45 to 1 ug of the RNA was reverse transcribed using random hexamers. TCRdb reprocessed the immunoSEQ multiplex PCR reads via MiXCR and lists one record per CDR3 protein. The profile shows some 240,000 distinct CDR3 sequences, 90% to 96% of them singletons. The sequencing sample was made of CD4+ T cells from PBMCs. The origin of the receptors is a human donor with Susac syndrome.

This sequence joins TRBV19 and TRBJ2-2; D gene ambiguous. V lost 5 bases and J lost 6, with 10 bases in between. This CDR3 contains 13 residues. Germline-derived CDR1 and CDR2 are LNHDA and SQIVND (reference sequence). The CDR3 region has the DNA TGTGCCAGTAGTGGGCCCGGATCCGGGGAGCTGTTTTTT. Its protein product is CASSGPGSGELFF.

The V gene is TRBV7-3, the J gene TRBJ2-1, with D perhaps assigned TRBD1 or TRBD2 (6 bases each). Deletions cut 5 bases from V and 9 bases from J, with 23 bases between. The CDR3 sequence is 16 residues long. Per germline, CDR1 SGHTA and CDR2 FQGTGA. The CDR3 sequence: CASSVQGGQWRVEQFF. CDR3 nucleotide sequence: TGTGCCAGCAGCGTCCAAGGAGGACAGTGGAGGGTTGAGCAGTTCTTC. The full variable domain, with the rest looked up from reference TRBV7-3 and TRBJ2-1, is GAGVSQTPSNKVTEKGKYVELRCDPISGHTALYWYRQSLGQGPEFLIYFQGTGAADDSGLPNDRFFAVRPEGSVSTLKIQRTERGDSAVYLCASSVQGGQWRVEQFFGPGTRLTVL.

The chain combines TRBV28 with TRBJ2-5, with a tentative D call TRBD1 (5 bases). Trimming stripped 7 bases from V and 6 bases from J, with 12 bases between. CDR3 length equals 12 residues. Germline CDR1 is MDHEN and CDR2 is SYDVKM. CDR3 bases: TGTGCCAGCAACGCGGCAGGGAAGACCCAGTACTTC. It translates to CASNAAGKTQYF.

This clonotype was detected once. The CDR3 nucleotides are TGTGCCACCAGTGACCCCCGGACTAGCGGGGGAGAAGAGACCCAGTACTTC. Its protein product is CATSDPRTSGGEETQYF. The chain recombines TRBV24-1 with TRBJ2-5, with 13 bases fitting TRBD2. The J segment lost 3 bases and the V segment lost 4 bases, leaving 7 bases of the junction unmatched. The germline V gene encodes CDR1 KGHDR and CDR2 SFDVKD. CDR3 size: 17 residues.

The V gene is TRBV29-1, the J gene TRBJ2-3; D gene uncertain. V dropped 2 bases and J dropped 0 bases, with 9 bases sitting between them. This CDR3 comprises 14 residues. CDR1 SQVTM and CDR2 ANQGSEA come from the germline V gene. The CDR3 reads CSVETRLSTDTQYF. CDR3 sequence (DNA): TGCAGCGTTGAAACGCGGCTTAGCACAGATACGCAGTATTTT.

This sequence joins TRBV6-1 and TRBJ2-5; 8 bases line up with TRBD2. The V segment lost 6 bases and the J segment 6 bases; nucleotides outside the gene matches: 15. The germline gives CDR1 MNHNS, CDR2 SASEGT. This CDR3 contains 16 residues. The CDR3: CASSQSVSGIRKTQYF. CDR3 sequence (DNA): TGTGCCAGCAGCCAATCCGTTAGCGGGATTCGTAAGACCCAGTACTTC.

The CDR3 loop reads CASTPWTDNTEAFF. DNA for the CDR3: TGTGCCAGCACACCGTGGACGGACAACACTGAAGCTTTCTTT. This chain links TRBV11-2 with TRBJ1-1; no reliable D call. Germline CDR1 reads SGHAT; CDR2 reads FQNNGV. The CDR3 runs to 14 residues. V shed 7 bases and J shed 2 bases, with 14 bases lying between them.